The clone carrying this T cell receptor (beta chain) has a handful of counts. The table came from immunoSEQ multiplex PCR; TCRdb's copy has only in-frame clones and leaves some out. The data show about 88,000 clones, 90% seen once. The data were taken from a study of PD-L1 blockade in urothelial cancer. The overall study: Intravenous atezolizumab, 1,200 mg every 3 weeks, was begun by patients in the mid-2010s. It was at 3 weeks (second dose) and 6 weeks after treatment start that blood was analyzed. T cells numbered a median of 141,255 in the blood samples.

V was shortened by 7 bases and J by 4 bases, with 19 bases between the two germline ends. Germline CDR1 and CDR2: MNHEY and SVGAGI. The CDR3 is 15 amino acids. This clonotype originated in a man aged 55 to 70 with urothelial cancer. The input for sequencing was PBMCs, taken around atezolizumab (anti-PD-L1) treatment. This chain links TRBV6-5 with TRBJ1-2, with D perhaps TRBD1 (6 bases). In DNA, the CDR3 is TGTGCCAGCATGGACAGAGGCCTTTTAGGCTATGGCTACACCTTC. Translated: CASMDRGLLGYGYTF.